The present entry profiles one T cell receptor (beta chain) with its context. Its antigen remains unknown. The Oncomine TCR Beta short-read assay was applied to DNA of cultured CD4+ T cells. From CD4+ T cells that had been cultured, genomic DNA was extracted. TCRdb analysed the PCR reads with MiXCR anew, one entry per CDR3 protein. The sample has more than 1,500 distinct CDR3 sequences, about 68% seen once. This specimen comes from a study of vaccination and CD4 T cells after COVID-19. Study information: The convalescents were made up of six males and four females, two of whom were Hispanic.

V lost 4 bases to trimming and J lost 4 bases, with 4 bases between them. The CDR3 has 11 residues. CDR1 is SGHTA, CDR2 FQGNSA, per germline. Treatment meaning: roughly 10-day PBMC culture with coronavirus spike peptide pools or control peptides (ViraFEST assay). Sequencing was performed on CD4+ T cells from blood, cultured in vitro, taken after SARS-CoV-2 vaccination. The chain couples TRBV7-2 to TRBJ1-2; D gene uncertain. This clonotype originated in a human donor who had recovered from COVID-19. The DNA of the CDR3 is TGTGCCAGCAGCTCCCTCTATGGCTACACCTTC. This codes for CASSSLYGYTF.